This T cell receptor (beta chain) was sequenced during a study of immune cell composition in non-small cell lung cancer. Findings of the study overall: Tumour-associated clones >0.5% occurred in around 35% of adenocarcinomas, roughly 80% of squamous. TIL tumour reactivity correlated with maximal tumour-associated clone frequency in adenocarcinoma.

Comment on this clone: Antigen: not known.

The normal lung sample lay at least 3 cm, and maximally far, from the tumour. Template was genomic DNA from frozen, unsorted single-cell suspensions. TCRdb's copy holds only in-frame clones and misses some; the assay was immunoSEQ multiplex PCR. The repertoire has 2,800 or so clones, over 60% of them found once; the top ten carry over 15%. V lost 2 bases to trimming and J lost 6 bases, with 13 bases between them. The germline V gene has CDR1 MNHNS and CDR2 SASEGT. The CDR3 contains 14 residues. The TCR sequence derives from a human donor with non-small cell lung cancer. This chain joins TRBV6-1 and TRBJ2-5; D is perhaps TRBD2 (6 bases). The sequenced sample was non-adjacent lung tissue. CDR3 sequence reads: CASSEIVGRKTQYF. CDR3 DNA: TGTGCCAGCAGTGAAATCGTAGGGAGGAAGACCCAGTACTTC.